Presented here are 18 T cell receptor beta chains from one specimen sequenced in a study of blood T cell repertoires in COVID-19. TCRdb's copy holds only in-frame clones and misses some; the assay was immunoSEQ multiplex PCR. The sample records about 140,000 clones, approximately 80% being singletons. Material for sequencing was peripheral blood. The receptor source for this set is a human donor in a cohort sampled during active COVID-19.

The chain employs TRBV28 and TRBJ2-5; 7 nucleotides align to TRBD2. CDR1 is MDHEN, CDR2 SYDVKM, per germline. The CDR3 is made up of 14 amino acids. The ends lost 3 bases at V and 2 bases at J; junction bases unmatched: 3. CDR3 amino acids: CASSLGGVQETQYF. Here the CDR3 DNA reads TGTGCCAGCAGTTTGGGGGGGGTTCAAGAGACCCAGTACTTC.

Written as DNA, the CDR3 is TGTGCCAGCAGCTGGGACAGGGCCTCTGGGGCCAACGTCCTGACTTTC. It translates to CASSWDRASGANVLTF. V gene TRBV7-2 combines with J gene TRBJ2-6; 9 positions agree with TRBD1. Germline values: CDR1 SGHTA, CDR2 FQGNSA. This CDR3 spans 16 amino acids. With V trimmed by 4 bases and J by 0 bases, 1 base remained unmatched. Full variable domain (remainder filled in from reference TRBV7-2 and TRBJ2-6): GAGVSQSPSNKVTEKGKDVELRCDPISGHTALYWYRQSLGQGLEFLIYFQGNSAPDKSGLPSDRFSAERTGGSVSTLTIQRTQQEDSAVYLCASSWDRASGANVLTFGAGSRLTVL.

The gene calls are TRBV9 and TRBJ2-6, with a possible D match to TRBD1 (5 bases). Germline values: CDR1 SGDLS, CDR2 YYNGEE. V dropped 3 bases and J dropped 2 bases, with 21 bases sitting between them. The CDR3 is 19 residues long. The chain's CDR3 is CASSGRIQVSSTGANVLTF. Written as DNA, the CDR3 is TGTGCCAGCAGCGGCCGGATACAGGTTTCTTCGACTGGGGCCAACGTCCTGACTTTC.

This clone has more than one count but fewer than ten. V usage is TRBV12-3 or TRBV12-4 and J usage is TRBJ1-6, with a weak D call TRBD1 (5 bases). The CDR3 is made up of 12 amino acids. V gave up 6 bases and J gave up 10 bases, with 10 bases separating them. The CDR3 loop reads CASRTQGSPLHF. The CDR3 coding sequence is TGTGCCAGCAGAACCCAGGGATCACCCCTCCACTTT.

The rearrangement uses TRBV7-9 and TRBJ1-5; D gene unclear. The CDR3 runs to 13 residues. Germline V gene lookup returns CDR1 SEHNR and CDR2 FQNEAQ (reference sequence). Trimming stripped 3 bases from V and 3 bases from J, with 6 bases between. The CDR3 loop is CASSFSINQPQHF. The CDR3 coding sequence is TGTGCCAGCAGCTTCAGTATCAATCAGCCCCAGCATTTT.

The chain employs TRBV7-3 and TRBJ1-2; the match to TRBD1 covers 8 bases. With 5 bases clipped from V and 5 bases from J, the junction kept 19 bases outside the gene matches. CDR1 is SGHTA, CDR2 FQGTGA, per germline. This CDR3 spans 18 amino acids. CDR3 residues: CASSPQPPGQGVGYGYTF. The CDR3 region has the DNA TGTGCCAGCAGCCCCCAACCCCCTGGACAGGGCGTTGGATATGGCTACACCTTC.

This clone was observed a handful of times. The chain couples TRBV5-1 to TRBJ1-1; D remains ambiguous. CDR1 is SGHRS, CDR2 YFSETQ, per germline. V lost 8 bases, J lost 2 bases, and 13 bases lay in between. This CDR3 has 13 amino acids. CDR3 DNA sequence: TGCGCCAGTGGCGGGCTGACAAACACTGAAGCTTTCTTT. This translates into CASGGLTNTEAFF.

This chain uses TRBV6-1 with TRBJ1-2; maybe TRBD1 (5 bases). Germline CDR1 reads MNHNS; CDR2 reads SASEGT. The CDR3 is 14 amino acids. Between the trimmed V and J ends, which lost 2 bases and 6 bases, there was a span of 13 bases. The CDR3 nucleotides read TGTGCCAGCAGTGAACGAGACAGATCAGATGGCTACACCTTC. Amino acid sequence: CASSERDRSDGYTF.

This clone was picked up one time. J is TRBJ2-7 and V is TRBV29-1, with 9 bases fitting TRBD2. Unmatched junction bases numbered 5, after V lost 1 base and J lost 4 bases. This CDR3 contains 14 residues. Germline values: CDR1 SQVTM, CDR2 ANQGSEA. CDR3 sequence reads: CSVEGGSGSYEQYF. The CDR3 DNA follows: TGCAGCGTTGAAGGCGGTAGCGGGAGTTACGAGCAGTACTTC.

DNA of the CDR3: TGTGCCATCAGTGACACAGGGAGAGGCTCCTATAATTCACCCCTCCACTTT. Amino acid sequence: CAISDTGRGSYNSPLHF. The chain employs TRBV10-3 and TRBJ1-6, with D tentatively TRBD1 (6 bases). CDR3 size: 17 residues. Germline CDR1 is ENHRY and CDR2 is SYGVKD. V was clipped by 3 bases and J by 0 bases, with 12 bases between them.

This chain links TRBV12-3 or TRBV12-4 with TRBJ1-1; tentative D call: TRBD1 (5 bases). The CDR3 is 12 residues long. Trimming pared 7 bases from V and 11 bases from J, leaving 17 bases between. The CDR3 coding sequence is TGTGCCAGCACCGCTGGGGGAGGCGAGGCTTTCTTT. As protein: CASTAGGGEAFF.

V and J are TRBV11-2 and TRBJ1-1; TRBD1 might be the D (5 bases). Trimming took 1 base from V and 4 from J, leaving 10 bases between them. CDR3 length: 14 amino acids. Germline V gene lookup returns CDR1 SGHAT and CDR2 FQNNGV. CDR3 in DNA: TGTGCCAGCAGCTTAGTAAGGGGTAGCACTGAAGCTTTCTTT. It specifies CASSLVRGSTEAFF. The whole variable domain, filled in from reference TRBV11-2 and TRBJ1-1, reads EAGVAQSPRYKIIEKRQSVAFWCNPISGHATLYWYQQILGQGPKLLIQFQNNGVVDDSQLPKDRFSAERLKGVDSTLKIQPAKLEDSAVYLCASSLVRGSTEAFFGQGTRLTVV.

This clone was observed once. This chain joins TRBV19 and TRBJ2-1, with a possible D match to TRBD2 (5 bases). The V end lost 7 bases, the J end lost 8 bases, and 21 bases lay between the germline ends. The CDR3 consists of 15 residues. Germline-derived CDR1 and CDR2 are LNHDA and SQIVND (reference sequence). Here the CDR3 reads CASKILGETSDEQFF. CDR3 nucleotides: TGTGCCAGTAAAATTCTTGGGGAGACCAGCGATGAGCAGTTCTTC. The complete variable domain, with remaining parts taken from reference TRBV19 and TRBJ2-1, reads DGGITQSPKYLFRKEGQNVTLSCEQNLNHDAMYWYRQDPGQGLRLIYYSQIVNDFQKGDIAEGYSVSREKKESFPLTVTSAQKNPTAFYLCASKILGETSDEQFFGPGTRLTVL.

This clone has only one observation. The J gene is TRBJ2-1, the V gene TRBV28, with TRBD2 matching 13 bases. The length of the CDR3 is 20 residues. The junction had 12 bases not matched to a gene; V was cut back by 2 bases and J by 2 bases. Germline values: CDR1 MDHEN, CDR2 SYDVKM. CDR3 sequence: CASSLSGLAGVPGTYNEQFF. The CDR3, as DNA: TGTGCCAGCAGTTTAAGTGGACTAGCGGGAGTCCCCGGGACCTACAATGAGCAGTTCTTC.

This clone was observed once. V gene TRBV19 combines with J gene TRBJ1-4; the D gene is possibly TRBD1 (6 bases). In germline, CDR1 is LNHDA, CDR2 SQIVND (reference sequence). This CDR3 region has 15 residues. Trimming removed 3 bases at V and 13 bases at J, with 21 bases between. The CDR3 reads CASSMGLGAKLGLFF. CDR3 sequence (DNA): TGTGCCAGTAGTATGGGTTTGGGGGCCAAATTAGGACTGTTTTTT.

CDR3 region: CASSRPNRGSYNEQFF. DNA of the CDR3: TGCGCCAGCAGCCGGCCAAACAGGGGGTCCTACAATGAGCAGTTCTTC. The rearrangement uses TRBV4-1 and TRBJ2-1; 8 bases match TRBD1. V lost 4 bases to trimming and J lost 1 base; unmatched junction nucleotides: 6. This CDR3 has 16 amino acids. Germline CDR1 is MGHRA and CDR2 is YSYEKL.

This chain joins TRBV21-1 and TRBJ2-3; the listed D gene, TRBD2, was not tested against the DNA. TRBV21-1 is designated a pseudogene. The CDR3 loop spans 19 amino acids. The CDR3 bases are TGTGCCAGCATATTAGCGGGAGTGGGCCCCCTCCTTAGCACAGATACGCAGTATTTT. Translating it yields CASILAGVGPLLSTDTQYF.

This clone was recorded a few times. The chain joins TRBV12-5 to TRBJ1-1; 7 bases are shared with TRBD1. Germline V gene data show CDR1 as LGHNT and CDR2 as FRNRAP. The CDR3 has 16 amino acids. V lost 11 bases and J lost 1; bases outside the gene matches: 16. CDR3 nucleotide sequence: TGTGCTGAAAGCTCTGGGACCGGGACAGAGAACACTGAAGCTTTCTTT. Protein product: CAESSGTGTENTEAFF.